The 20 T cell receptor beta chains in this list originate from one sample, sequenced in a study of control samples from healthy donors and cancer patients. Produced via immunoSEQ multiplex PCR; TCRdb's table is partial and in-frame only. The repertoire has about 89,000 clones, roughly 86% of them found once; the top ten carry around 20%. Sequences were obtained from blood. The receptors originated from a man under 40 in good health.

The chain is built from TRBV3-1 (or the pseudogene TRBV3-2) and TRBJ1-2; weak D call: TRBD1 (6 bases). This CDR3 region has 15 residues. Germline-derived CDR1 and CDR2 are LGHDT and YNNKEL (reference sequence). V lost 2 bases and J lost 8, with 18 bases in between. The CDR3 loop reads CASSQSWGRETGYTF. In DNA, the CDR3 is TGTGCCAGCAGCCAATCGTGGGGGCGGGAGACCGGCTACACCTTC.

This clone was counted between two and nine times. The chain uses TRBV6-5 and TRBJ2-1; D perhaps matches TRBD1 (5 bases). V gave up 10 bases and J gave up 7 bases, with 20 bases separating them. The germline CDR1 and CDR2 sequences are MNHEY and SVGAGI. CDR3 length: 14 amino acids. The CDR3 DNA sequence: TGTGCCACCCGTCGGTCCAGGGTTTTTAATGAGCAGTTCTTC. Translated, it gives CATRRSRVFNEQFF.

The chain recombines TRBV7-8 with TRBJ2-5, with 7 bases matching TRBD2. CDR1 is SGHVS, CDR2 FQNEAQ, per germline. This CDR3 contains 14 residues. With V trimmed by 5 bases and J by 0 bases, 3 bases remained unmatched. The CDR3 sequence is CASSREAYQETQYF. The CDR3 DNA follows: TGTGCCAGCAGCCGGGAGGCGTACCAAGAGACCCAGTACTTC.

The V and J genes are TRBV5-6 and TRBJ2-7; TRBD2 might be the D (6 bases). Trimming took off 4 bases at V and 4 bases at J, with 12 bases between the two ends. This CDR3 is 13 amino acids long. CDR1 and CDR2 from the germline V gene are SGHDT and YYEEEE. This CDR3 is CASSPGGKYEQYV. In nucleotides, the CDR3 is TGTGCCAGCAGCCCTGGGGGGAAATACGAGCAGTACGTC.

This chain connects TRBV19 to TRBJ1-2; 8 nucleotides agree with TRBD1. CDR3 size: 14 residues. Trimming at V came to 3 bases and at J to 5 bases, leaving 5 bases not matched to a gene. Per the germline V gene, CDR1 is LNHDA and CDR2 is SQIVND (reference sequence). CDR3 sequence reads: CASSIRTGPYGYTF. The CDR3 nucleotides read TGTGCCAGTAGTATTCGGACAGGGCCGTATGGCTACACCTTC.

In its sample, this clone was seen once. The gene calls are TRBV21-1 and TRBJ2-3; the table's D call, TRBD2, was not checked against the DNA. TRBV21-1 is assigned pseudogene status. This CDR3 region has 15 residues. CDR3 bases: TGTGCCAGCAACCCACCGGGACTACACACAGATACGCAGTATTTT. Encoded protein: CASNPPGLHTDTQYF.

The chain is built from TRBV7-2 and TRBJ2-1; the D gene is possibly TRBD2 (6 bases). V gave up 2 bases and J gave up 7 bases, with 12 bases separating them. The CDR3 totals 14 residues. CDR1 and CDR2 from the germline V gene are SGHTA and FQGNSA. The DNA for the CDR3 is TGTGCCAGCAGCTTAAATCGCGGGACGAATGAGCAGTTCTTC. Translating it yields CASSLNRGTNEQFF.

This clone appeared a single time. The chain uses TRBV7-2 and TRBJ2-7, with TRBD2 matching 9 bases. The CDR3 is 15 amino acids. In germline, CDR1 is SGHTA, CDR2 FQGNSA. Trimming at V came to 1 base and at J to 2 bases, leaving 3 bases not matched to a gene. The CDR3 nucleotides read TGTGCCAGCAGCTTAGTGGCGGGGGGGACCTACGAGCAGTACTTC. Translated: CASSLVAGGTYEQYF.

The gene calls are TRBV12-3 or TRBV12-4 and TRBJ2-5; 8 bases map to TRBD1. Trimming removed 5 bases from V and 4 bases from J; junction bases left unmatched: 0. The CDR3 has 12 amino acids. The CDR3 DNA follows: TGTGCCAGCAGTGACAGGGGAGAGACCCAGTACTTC. Protein sequence: CASSDRGETQYF.

The chain carries TRBV6-6 and TRBJ1-5, with D unclear. Germline loops: CDR1 MNHNY, CDR2 SVGAGI (reference sequence). Trimming left V 5 bases short and J 6 bases short, with 29 bases between. The CDR3 length is 19 residues. The CDR3 DNA reads as TGTGCCAGCAGTCGGGTAGGTAGAGGAGACAAACGGTTAATTCAGCCCCAGCATTTT. It yields the protein CASSRVGRGDKRLIQPQHF.

In its sample, this clone was seen a few times. This sequence joins TRBV7-9 and TRBJ2-5; the match to TRBD2 covers 11 bases. The V segment lost 1 base and the J segment 6 bases; nucleotides outside the gene matches: 4. Germline CDR1 is SEHNR and CDR2 is FQNEAQ (reference sequence). The CDR3 is 15 residues long. In nucleotides, the CDR3 is TGTGCCAGCAGCTTAGTAGCGGGGGGGCCGAAGACCCAGTACTTC. Protein sequence: CASSLVAGGPKTQYF.

This rearrangement joins TRBV2 to TRBJ2-7; D remains unclear. Germline loops: CDR1 SNHLY, CDR2 FYNNEI. Trimming cost V 5 bases and J 3 bases, with 11 bases left between them. The CDR3 loop spans 13 amino acids. The CDR3 region is CASSFGRNYEQYF. CDR3 DNA: TGTGCCAGCAGTTTTGGACGGAACTACGAGCAGTACTTC.

The chain recombines TRBV21-1 with TRBJ2-3; the D segment call TRBD1 is taken from the table without a DNA check. TRBV21-1 is an annotated pseudogene. This CDR3 has 9 residues. CDR3 sequence: CASSVGEYF. The CDR3 DNA follows: TGTGCCAGCAGCGTGGGCGAGTATTTT.

This sequence joins TRBV27 and TRBJ1-6; no clear D gene. The V gene lost 1 base and the J gene lost 0 bases, with 10 bases spanning the gap. The germline V gene encodes CDR1 MNHEY and CDR2 SMNVEV (reference sequence). CDR3 length equals 17 residues. The CDR3 nucleotides read TGTGCCAGCAGTTTATTCCCGGCAGGCTCCTATAATTCACCCCTCCACTTT. It is translated as CASSLFPAGSYNSPLHF.

The chain uses TRBV6-1 and TRBJ1-5, with a tentative D call TRBD1 (6 bases). Germline values: CDR1 MNHNS, CDR2 SASEGT. The length of the CDR3 is 16 residues. V was trimmed by 2 bases and J by 4 bases, leaving 15 bases between them. CDR3 nucleotide sequence: TGTGCCAGCAGTGAATTGATGGGGGGCCCTAATCAGCCCCAGCATTTT. Residues: CASSELMGGPNQPQHF.

The rearrangement links TRBV3-1 (or the pseudogene TRBV3-2) to TRBJ2-7, with unresolved D. V lost 0 bases, J lost 0 bases, and 6 bases lay in between. The CDR3 spans 14 residues. Germline values: CDR1 LGHDT, CDR2 YNNKEL (reference sequence). The CDR3 is CASSQEGSSYEQYF. CDR3 coding DNA: TGTGCCAGCAGCCAAGAGGGATCCTCCTACGAGCAGTACTTC.

The chain combines TRBV7-7 with TRBJ2-1; 8 nucleotides line up with TRBD2. CDR3 length equals 15 residues. The junction had 5 bases not matched to a gene; V was cut back by 5 bases and J by 2 bases. The germline gives CDR1 SSHAT, CDR2 FNYEAQ (reference sequence). CDR3 sequence: CASSPARGAYNEQFF. The CDR3, as DNA: TGTGCCAGCAGCCCCGCGCGGGGGGCCTACAATGAGCAGTTCTTC.

The rearrangement joins TRBV21-1 to TRBJ2-6; the D call in the table, TRBD1, was not verified against the DNA. TRBV21-1 is deemed a pseudogene. The CDR3 contains 18 residues. DNA for the CDR3: TGTGCCAGCAGCGGACCGACAGGGGACCTCTCTGGGGCCAACGTCCTGACTTTC. This encodes CASSGPTGDLSGANVLTF.

The chain joins TRBV28 to TRBJ2-7, with 9 nucleotides matching TRBD1. V gave up 4 bases and J gave up 0 bases; unmatched junction bases: 10. The CDR3 consists of 17 residues. Germline V gives CDR1 MDHEN, CDR2 SYDVKM. The CDR3 protein is CASSSGLGQGISYEQYF. In nucleotides, the CDR3 is TGTGCCAGCAGTTCCGGCCTTGGACAGGGGATCTCCTACGAGCAGTACTTC.

This chain connects TRBV11-2 to TRBJ2-1; a possible D gene is TRBD1 (6 bases). Trimming took off 0 bases at V and 1 base at J, with 7 bases between the two ends. This CDR3 spans 15 amino acids. Germline V gene lookup returns CDR1 SGHAT and CDR2 FQNNGV. CDR3: CASSLERGSYNEQFF. As DNA, the CDR3 is TGTGCCAGCAGCTTAGAAAGGGGGTCCTACAATGAGCAGTTCTTC. The full variable domain, in which reference TRBV11-2 and TRBJ2-1 provide the parts outside the CDR3, is EAGVAQSPRYKIIEKRQSVAFWCNPISGHATLYWYQQILGQGPKLLIQFQNNGVVDDSQLPKDRFSAERLKGVDSTLKIQPAKLEDSAVYLCASSLERGSYNEQFFGPGTRLTVL.